The T cell receptor beta chain under discussion was sequenced for a study of CD4 T cells in relation to SARS-CoV-2 and coronaviruses. Measured with immunoSEQ multiplex PCR; TCRdb has only the in-frame clones, and not every one. Counted here are 12,000 or so clones, less than 80% occurring once; the ten biggest clones make up more than 6.5%. As regards this clone: Antigen: not known.

The unexposed donors gave CD4+ T cells in about 2010-2019, prior to COVID-19. CD4+ T cells were isolated from the cells after about 11 days of culture. Germline CDR1 and CDR2: LGHDT and YNNKEL (reference sequence). Trimming cost V 4 bases and J 4 bases; bases outside gene matches: 7. The CDR3 loop spans 15 amino acids. The sequenced material came from CD4+ T cells from PBMCs, cultured in vitro. The V call is TRBV3-1 (or the pseudogene TRBV3-2), the J call TRBJ2-1; 7 nucleotides line up with TRBD2. The receptor was derived from a human donor in good health. Here the CDR3 DNA reads TGTGCCAGCAGCCTAGCTAGCGGACCTTACAATGAGCAGTTCTTC. This gives the protein CASSLASGPYNEQFF.